Listed below are T cell receptor beta chains from one sample, sequenced in a study of T cell changes during pregnancy in multiple sclerosis. Sequencing used immunoSEQ multiplex PCR; TCRdb keeps in-frame clones, though not all of them. The sample consists of some 75,000 clones, 90% to 95% of them appearing once. The sequencing used peripheral blood, collected in the second trimester of pregnancy. The receptors originated from a female donor with multiple sclerosis, enrolled in a pregnancy study. The CDR3 runs from the conserved cysteine through the conserved F or W. The order of the fields is V gene, clone size, D gene, J gene, CDR3 DNA, CDR3 protein. A D gene is named only where the DNA matches it firmly. Clone size appears in some rows only: once, few, many, or a class for an expanded clone.

v_call: TRBV28
clone_size: .
d_call: TRBD1
j_call: TRBJ2-7
cdr3_nt: TGTGCCAGCAGTTTAATCTCAGGGGGCTTGGTAAGCTCCTACGAGCAGTACTTC
cdr3_aa: CASSLISGGLVSSYEQYF

v_call: TRBV7-8
clone_size: .
d_call: TRBD2
j_call: TRBJ2-1
cdr3_nt: TGTGCCAGCAGCAACCGGGAGGGCCTAGATGAGCAGTTCTTC
cdr3_aa: CASSNREGLDEQFF

v_call: TRBV6-5
clone_size: .
d_call: .
j_call: TRBJ1-3
cdr3_nt: TGTGCCAGCAGTCAGGGGACCTCTGGAAACACCATATATTTT
cdr3_aa: CASSQGTSGNTIYF

v_call: TRBV9
clone_size: .
d_call: TRBD2
j_call: TRBJ2-1
cdr3_nt: TGTGCCAGCAGCCCAAGGCCGGGACTAGTCAGGTCCTACAATGAGCAGTTCTTC
cdr3_aa: CASSPRPGLVRSYNEQFF

v_call: TRBV19
clone_size: once
d_call: TRBD1
j_call: TRBJ1-2
cdr3_nt: TGTGCCAGTAGTGGGGATCGGACAGGAGACTATGGCTACACCTTC
cdr3_aa: CASSGDRTGDYGYTF

v_call: TRBV5-1
clone_size: .
d_call: TRBD1
j_call: TRBJ1-4
cdr3_nt: TGCGCCAGCAGCCGGGGACAGGGGATGGAAAAACTGTTTTTT
cdr3_aa: CASSRGQGMEKLFF

v_call: TRBV7-9
clone_size: .
d_call: TRBD1
j_call: TRBJ2-5
cdr3_nt: TGTGCCAGCAGCTCCCTTTTCGGACAGGGTGAAGAGACCCAGTACTTC
cdr3_aa: CASSSLFGQGEETQYF

v_call: TRBV5-1
clone_size: few
d_call: TRBD2
j_call: TRBJ2-2
cdr3_nt: TGCGCCAGCAGCCCGGGAGGAGGGTTCGGCACCGGGGAGCTGTTTTTT
cdr3_aa: CASSPGGGFGTGELFF

v_call: TRBV7-2
clone_size: once
d_call: TRBD2
j_call: TRBJ2-1
cdr3_nt: TGTGCCAGCAGCCCGACGCGCGGGGGGAGGGGGTACAATGAGCAGTTCTTC
cdr3_aa: CASSPTRGGRGYNEQFF

v_call: TRBV21-1
clone_size: .
d_call: .
j_call: TRBJ1-3
cdr3_nt: TGTGCCAGCAGCGCACGGACAGAAGGCCATTTCCCCAACTCTGGAAACACCATATATTTT
cdr3_aa: CASSARTEGHFPNSGNTIYF

v_call: TRBV7-2
clone_size: .
d_call: TRBD1
j_call: TRBJ1-2
cdr3_nt: TGTGCCAGCAGCTTAGCAGGGGGCGGAGGCTACACCTTC
cdr3_aa: CASSLAGGGGYTF

v_call: TRBV28
clone_size: .
d_call: .
j_call: TRBJ2-1
cdr3_nt: TGTGCCAGCTCACAAAGGAGCTCCTACAATGAGCAGTTCTTC
cdr3_aa: CASSQRSSYNEQFF

v_call: TRBV5-1
clone_size: .
d_call: TRBD2
j_call: TRBJ2-2
cdr3_nt: TGCGCCAGCAGCTTTAACCCGACTAGCGGGAGCACCGGGGAGCTGTTTTTT
cdr3_aa: CASSFNPTSGSTGELFF

v_call: TRBV7-9
clone_size: .
d_call: .
j_call: TRBJ1-4
cdr3_nt: TGTGCCAGCAGCAGTTATGGGACTGATGAAAAACTGTTTTTT
cdr3_aa: CASSSYGTDEKLFF

v_call: TRBV7-9
clone_size: .
d_call: TRBD2
j_call: TRBJ2-1
cdr3_nt: TGTGCCAGCAGCTTAGGGGTGACTAGCGGGAGCTACAATGAGCAGTTCTTC
cdr3_aa: CASSLGVTSGSYNEQFF

v_call: TRBV27
clone_size: .
d_call: .
j_call: TRBJ1-5
cdr3_nt: TGTGCCAGCAGCCTACAGGGATCCAATCAGCCCCAGCATTTT
cdr3_aa: CASSLQGSNQPQHF

v_call: TRBV27
clone_size: .
d_call: .
j_call: TRBJ2-5
cdr3_nt: TGTGCCAGCAGCCCCCGGATTTTGCAGGGGTGGAGGGAGACCCAGTACTTC
cdr3_aa: CASSPRILQGWRETQYF

v_call: TRBV19
clone_size: .
d_call: TRBD1
j_call: TRBJ1-1
cdr3_nt: TGTGCCAGTAGTGCCTCGACAGGGGGCCCTGAAGCTTTCTTT
cdr3_aa: CASSASTGGPEAFF

v_call: TRBV7-2
clone_size: .
d_call: .
j_call: TRBJ2-7
cdr3_nt: TGTGCCAGCAGCTTAGGGGCCCCAGGGGCCTCCTACGAGCAGTACTTC
cdr3_aa: CASSLGAPGASYEQYF

v_call: TRBV27
clone_size: .
d_call: .
j_call: TRBJ2-3
cdr3_nt: TGTGCCAGCTCCCTTCTTAGGCAAGTTCGGGCAGATACGCAGTATTTT
cdr3_aa: CASSLLRQVRADTQYF

v_call: TRBV21-1
clone_size: once
d_call: .
j_call: TRBJ2-1
cdr3_nt: TGTGCCAGCAGCAAAGATCCGGGAGGGGGGCGGAATGAGCAGTTCTTC
cdr3_aa: CASSKDPGGGRNEQFF

v_call: TRBV5-1
clone_size: .
d_call: .
j_call: TRBJ1-2
cdr3_nt: TGCGCCAGCAGCTTGGAACTTCGATCGCCTGGCACCTTC
cdr3_aa: CASSLELRSPGTF

v_call: TRBV5-1
clone_size: .
d_call: TRBD1
j_call: TRBJ2-4
cdr3_nt: TGCGCCAGCAGCTTACAGACAGGGGAAAACATTCAGTACTTC
cdr3_aa: CASSLQTGENIQYF

v_call: TRBV12-5
clone_size: .
d_call: .
j_call: TRBJ2-4
cdr3_nt: TGTGCTAGTGGTTTGATATTAAACATTCAGTACTTC
cdr3_aa: CASGLILNIQYF

v_call: TRBV13
clone_size: .
d_call: TRBD2
j_call: TRBJ2-3
cdr3_nt: TGTGCCAGCAGCACGGCGGGACTAGCGGGAGTTACAGATACGCAGTATTTT
cdr3_aa: CASSTAGLAGVTDTQYF

v_call: TRBV11-2
clone_size: .
d_call: TRBD2
j_call: TRBJ2-4
cdr3_nt: TGTGCCAGCAGCTCAAGACTAGCGGGGAGTCACGACATTCAGTACTTC
cdr3_aa: CASSSRLAGSHDIQYF

v_call: TRBV4-1
clone_size: .
d_call: .
j_call: TRBJ1-5
cdr3_nt: TGCGCCAGCAGCCAAGGCGGGGAGGCTAGCAATCAGCCCCAGCATTTT
cdr3_aa: CASSQGGEASNQPQHF

v_call: TRBV15
clone_size: .
d_call: .
j_call: TRBJ2-5
cdr3_nt: TGTGCCACCAGCACCCCCGTCCCGGAGACCCAGTACTTC
cdr3_aa: CATSTPVPETQYF

v_call: TRBV4-1
clone_size: .
d_call: TRBD2
j_call: TRBJ2-2
cdr3_nt: TGCGCCAGCAGCCGCCTAAGTGGCGGGAGCCCGGCCGGGGAGCTGTTTTTT
cdr3_aa: CASSRLSGGSPAGELFF

v_call: TRBV5-6
clone_size: .
d_call: TRBD2
j_call: TRBJ2-4
cdr3_nt: TGTGCCAGCAGCTTGTTTGGATTAGCGGGAGGTTCCAAAAACATTCAGTACTTC
cdr3_aa: CASSLFGLAGGSKNIQYF

v_call: TRBV28
clone_size: .
d_call: TRBD2
j_call: TRBJ2-5
cdr3_nt: TGTGCCAGCAGTTTGGGGGGGACAGAGACCCAGTACTTC
cdr3_aa: CASSLGGTETQYF

v_call: TRBV19
clone_size: .
d_call: .
j_call: TRBJ1-2
cdr3_nt: TGTGCCAGTAGTATAGTTTTTCCGGGGGGCAACTATGGCTACACCTTC
cdr3_aa: CASSIVFPGGNYGYTF

v_call: TRBV6-6
clone_size: .
d_call: .
j_call: TRBJ2-3
cdr3_nt: TGTGCCAGCAGTTACCGGGACACAGATACGCAGTATTTT
cdr3_aa: CASSYRDTDTQYF

v_call: TRBV7-9
clone_size: .
d_call: TRBD2
j_call: TRBJ2-1
cdr3_nt: TGTGCCAGCAGCTTAGTAGCGGGGGACTACAATGAGCAGTTCTTC
cdr3_aa: CASSLVAGDYNEQFF

v_call: TRBV19
clone_size: .
d_call: .
j_call: TRBJ2-7
cdr3_nt: TGTGCCAGTAGTATCACAGCAAACTACGAGCAGTACTTC
cdr3_aa: CASSITANYEQYF

v_call: TRBV12-5
clone_size: .
d_call: .
j_call: TRBJ2-3
cdr3_nt: TGTGCTAGGACAGACAGACGCACAGATACGCAGTATTTT
cdr3_aa: CARTDRRTDTQYF

v_call: TRBV5-4
clone_size: .
d_call: .
j_call: TRBJ1-1
cdr3_nt: TGTGCCAGCAGCTTATCGGGGGGGAACACTGAAGCTTTCTTT
cdr3_aa: CASSLSGGNTEAFF

v_call: TRBV4-3
clone_size: .
d_call: .
j_call: TRBJ1-3
cdr3_nt: TGCGCCAGCAGCCAAGGGGACCGAGGGGGGGTAACTGGAAACACCATATATTTT
cdr3_aa: CASSQGDRGGVTGNTIYF

v_call: TRBV30
clone_size: once
d_call: TRBD1
j_call: TRBJ1-2
cdr3_nt: TGTGCCTGGAGTCCTACAGGGGGAAACTATGGCTACACCTTC
cdr3_aa: CAWSPTGGNYGYTF

v_call: TRBV29-1
clone_size: .
d_call: TRBD1
j_call: TRBJ2-3
cdr3_nt: TGCAGCGTCAGGGGGCGCGTCACAGATACGCAGTATTTT
cdr3_aa: CSVRGRVTDTQYF

v_call: TRBV19
clone_size: .
d_call: .
j_call: TRBJ2-3
cdr3_nt: TGTGCCAGTAGACCTAGCGGCACAGATACGCAGTATTTT
cdr3_aa: CASRPSGTDTQYF